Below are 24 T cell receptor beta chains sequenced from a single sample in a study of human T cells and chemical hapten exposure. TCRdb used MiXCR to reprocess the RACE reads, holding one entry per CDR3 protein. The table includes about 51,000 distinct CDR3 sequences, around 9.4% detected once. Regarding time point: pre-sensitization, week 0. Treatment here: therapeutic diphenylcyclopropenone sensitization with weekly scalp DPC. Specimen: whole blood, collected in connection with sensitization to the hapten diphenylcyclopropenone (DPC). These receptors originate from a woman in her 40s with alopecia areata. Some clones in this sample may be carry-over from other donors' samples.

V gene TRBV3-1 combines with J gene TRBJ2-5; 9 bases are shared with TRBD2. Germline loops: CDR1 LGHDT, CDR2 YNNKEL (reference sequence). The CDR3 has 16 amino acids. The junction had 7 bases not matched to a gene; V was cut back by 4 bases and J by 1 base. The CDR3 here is CASSPQTSGFQETQYF. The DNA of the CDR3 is TGTGCCAGCAGCCCCCAGACTAGCGGCTTCCAAGAGACCCAGTACTTC.

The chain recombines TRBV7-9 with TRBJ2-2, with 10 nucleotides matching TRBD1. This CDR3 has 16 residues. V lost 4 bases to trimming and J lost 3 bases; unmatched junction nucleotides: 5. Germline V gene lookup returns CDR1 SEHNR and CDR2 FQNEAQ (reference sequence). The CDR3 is CASSSGQGFYTGELFF. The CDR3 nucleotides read TGTGCCAGCAGCTCGGGACAGGGGTTTTACACCGGGGAGCTGTTTTTT.

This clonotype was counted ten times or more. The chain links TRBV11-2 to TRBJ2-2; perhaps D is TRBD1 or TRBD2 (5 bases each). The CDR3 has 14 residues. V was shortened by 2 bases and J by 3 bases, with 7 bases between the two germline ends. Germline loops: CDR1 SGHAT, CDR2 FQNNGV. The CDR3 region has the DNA TGTGCCAGCAGCTTATTGGGACACACCGGGGAGCTGTTTTTT. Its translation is CASSLLGHTGELFF.

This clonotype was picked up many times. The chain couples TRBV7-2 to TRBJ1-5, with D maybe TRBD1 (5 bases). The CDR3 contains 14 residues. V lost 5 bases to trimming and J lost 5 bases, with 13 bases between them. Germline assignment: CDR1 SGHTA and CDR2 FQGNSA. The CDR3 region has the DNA TGTGCCAGCAGCGCAGGGACTTCGGATCAGCCCCAGCATTTT. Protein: CASSAGTSDQPQHF.

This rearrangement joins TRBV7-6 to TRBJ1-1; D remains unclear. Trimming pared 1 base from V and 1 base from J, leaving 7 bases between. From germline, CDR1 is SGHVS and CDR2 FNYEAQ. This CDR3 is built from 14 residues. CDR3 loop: CASSLVHGNTEAFF. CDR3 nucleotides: TGTGCCAGCAGCTTAGTACACGGGAACACTGAAGCTTTCTTT.

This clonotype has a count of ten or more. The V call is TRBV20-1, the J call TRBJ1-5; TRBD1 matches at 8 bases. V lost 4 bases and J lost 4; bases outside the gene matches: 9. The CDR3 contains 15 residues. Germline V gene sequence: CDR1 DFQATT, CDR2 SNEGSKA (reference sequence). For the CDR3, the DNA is TGCAGTGCTACCCGATTGGGGGACAGGAATCAGCCCCAGCATTTT. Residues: CSATRLGDRNQPQHF.

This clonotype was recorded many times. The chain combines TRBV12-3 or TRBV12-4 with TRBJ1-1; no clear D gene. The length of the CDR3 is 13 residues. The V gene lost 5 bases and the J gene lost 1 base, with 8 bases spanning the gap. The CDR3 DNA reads TGTGCCAGCAGTCCACCGAAGAACACTGAAGCTTTCTTT. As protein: CASSPPKNTEAFF.

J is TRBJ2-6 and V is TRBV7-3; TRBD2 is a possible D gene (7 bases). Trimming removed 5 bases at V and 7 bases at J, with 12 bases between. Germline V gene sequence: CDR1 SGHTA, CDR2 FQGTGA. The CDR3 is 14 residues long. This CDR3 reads CASSPGGRANVLTF. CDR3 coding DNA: TGTGCCAGCAGCCCCGGGGGGCGAGCCAACGTCCTGACTTTC.

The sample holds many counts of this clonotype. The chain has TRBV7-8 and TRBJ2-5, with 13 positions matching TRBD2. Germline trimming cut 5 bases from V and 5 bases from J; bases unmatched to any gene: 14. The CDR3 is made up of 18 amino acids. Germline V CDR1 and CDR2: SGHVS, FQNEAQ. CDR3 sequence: CASSGGAPGLAGMETQYF. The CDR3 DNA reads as TGTGCCAGCAGCGGAGGGGCTCCGGGACTAGCGGGGATGGAGACCCAGTACTTC.

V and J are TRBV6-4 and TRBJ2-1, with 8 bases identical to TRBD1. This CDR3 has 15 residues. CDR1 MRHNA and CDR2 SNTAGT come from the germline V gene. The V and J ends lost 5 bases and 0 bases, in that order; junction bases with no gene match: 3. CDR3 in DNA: TGTGCCAGCAGTACAGGGGGTGGCTCCTACAATGAGCAGTTCTTC. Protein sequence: CASSTGGGSYNEQFF.

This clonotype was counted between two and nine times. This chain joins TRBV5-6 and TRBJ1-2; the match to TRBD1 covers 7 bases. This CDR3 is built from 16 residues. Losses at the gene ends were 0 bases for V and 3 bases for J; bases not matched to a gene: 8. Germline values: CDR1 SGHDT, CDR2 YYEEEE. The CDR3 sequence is CASSLATNRGDYGYTF. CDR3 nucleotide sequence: TGTGCCAGCAGCTTGGCCACGAACAGGGGCGACTATGGCTACACCTTC. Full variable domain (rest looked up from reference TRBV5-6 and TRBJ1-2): DAGVTQSPTHLIKTRGQQVTLRCSPKSGHDTVSWYQQALGQGPQFIFQYYEEEERQRGNFPDRFSGHQFPNYSSELNVNALLLGDSALYLCASSLATNRGDYGYTFGSGTRLTVV.

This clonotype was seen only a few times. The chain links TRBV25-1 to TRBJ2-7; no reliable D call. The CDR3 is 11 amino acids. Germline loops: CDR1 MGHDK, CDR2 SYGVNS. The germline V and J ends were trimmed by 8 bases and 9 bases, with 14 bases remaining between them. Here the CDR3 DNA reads TGTGCCAGCCTTTCCCCTACGAGGCAGTACTTC. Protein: CASLSPTRQYF.

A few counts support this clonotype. The CDR3 DNA reads as TGTGCCAGCAGCCAGCATGGGGGACGAGGAAGCTATGGCTACACCTTC. Its translation is CASSQHGGRGSYGYTF. V and J are TRBV3-1 and TRBJ1-2, with D perhaps matching TRBD1 (5 bases). This CDR3 is 16 amino acids long. CDR1 and CDR2 from the germline V gene are LGHDT and YNNKEL (reference sequence). Trimming took off 3 bases at V and 4 bases at J, with 18 bases between the two ends. The variable domain in full, completed from reference TRBV3-1 and TRBJ1-2, reads DTAVSQTPKYLVTQMGNDKSIKCEQNLGHDTMYWYKQDSKKFLKIMFSYNNKELIINETVPNRFSPKSPDKAHLNLHINSLELGDSAVYFCASSQHGGRGSYGYTFGSGTRLTVV.

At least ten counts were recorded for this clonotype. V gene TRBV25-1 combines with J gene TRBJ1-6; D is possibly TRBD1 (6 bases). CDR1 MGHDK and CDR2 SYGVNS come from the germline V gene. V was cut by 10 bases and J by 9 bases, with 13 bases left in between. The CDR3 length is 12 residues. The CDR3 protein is CATSRGLSPLHF. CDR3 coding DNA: TGTGCCACTTCGCGGGGGCTTTCACCCCTCCACTTT.

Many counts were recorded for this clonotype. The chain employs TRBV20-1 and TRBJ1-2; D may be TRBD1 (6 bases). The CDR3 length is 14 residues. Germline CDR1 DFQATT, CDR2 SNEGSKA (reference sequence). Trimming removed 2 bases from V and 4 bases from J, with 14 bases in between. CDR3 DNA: TGCAGTGCTAGATCGGACAGAATACTCTATGGCTACACCTTC. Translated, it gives CSARSDRILYGYTF.

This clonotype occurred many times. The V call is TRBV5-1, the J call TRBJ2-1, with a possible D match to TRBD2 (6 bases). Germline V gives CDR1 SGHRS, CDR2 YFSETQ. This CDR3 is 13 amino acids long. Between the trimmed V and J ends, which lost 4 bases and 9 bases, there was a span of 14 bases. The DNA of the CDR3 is TGCGCCAGCAGCAGCCTCTGGGGACTTGAGCAGTTCTTC. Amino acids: CASSSLWGLEQFF.

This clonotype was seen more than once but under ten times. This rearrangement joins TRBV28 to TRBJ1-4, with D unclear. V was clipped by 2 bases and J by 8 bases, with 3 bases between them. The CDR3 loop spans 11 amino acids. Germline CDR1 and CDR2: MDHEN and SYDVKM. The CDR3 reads CASSLGEKLFF. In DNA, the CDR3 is TGTGCCAGCAGTTTAGGGGAAAAACTGTTTTTT.

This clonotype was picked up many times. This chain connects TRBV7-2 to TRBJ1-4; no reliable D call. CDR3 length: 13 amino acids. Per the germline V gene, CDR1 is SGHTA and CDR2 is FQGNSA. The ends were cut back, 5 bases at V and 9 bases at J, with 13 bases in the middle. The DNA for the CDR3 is TGTGCCAGCAGCCCCGGGCCTCGGCAAAAACTGTTTTTT. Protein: CASSPGPRQKLFF.

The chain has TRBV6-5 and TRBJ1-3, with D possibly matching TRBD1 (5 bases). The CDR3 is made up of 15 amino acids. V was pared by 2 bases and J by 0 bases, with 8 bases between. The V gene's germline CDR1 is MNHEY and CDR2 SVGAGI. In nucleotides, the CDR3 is TGTGCCAGCAGTTACGGGGGAGACTCTGGAAACACCATATATTTT. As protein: CASSYGGDSGNTIYF.

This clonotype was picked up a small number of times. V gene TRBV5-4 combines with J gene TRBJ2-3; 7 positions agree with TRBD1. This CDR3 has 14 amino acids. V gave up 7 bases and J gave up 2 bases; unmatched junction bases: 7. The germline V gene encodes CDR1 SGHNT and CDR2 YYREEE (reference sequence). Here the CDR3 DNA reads TGTGCCAGCCTGTCAGGGGGAAACACAGATACGCAGTATTTT. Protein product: CASLSGGNTDTQYF.

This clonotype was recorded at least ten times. This CDR3 reads CASSERGGGTFDEQFF. DNA of the CDR3: TGTGCCAGCAGTGAGAGGGGGGGCGGTACATTCGATGAGCAGTTCTTC. V usage is TRBV6-4 and J usage is TRBJ2-1; D possibly corresponds to TRBD2 (7 bases). CDR1 and CDR2 from the germline V gene are MRHNA and SNTAGT. This CDR3 contains 16 residues. V lost 3 bases and J 8 bases, leaving 20 bases between the germline ends.

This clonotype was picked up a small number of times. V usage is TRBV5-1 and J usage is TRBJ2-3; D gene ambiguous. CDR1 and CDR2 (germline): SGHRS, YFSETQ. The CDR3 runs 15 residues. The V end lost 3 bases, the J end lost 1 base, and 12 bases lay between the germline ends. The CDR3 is CASSSRSTGTDTQYF. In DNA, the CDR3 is TGCGCCAGCAGCTCGCGAAGTACCGGCACAGATACGCAGTATTTT.

The CDR3, as DNA: TGTGCCACCGTCCGTCTCGGGACAGGGAGAAGTGAAGCTTTCTTT. Its protein product is CATVRLGTGRSEAFF. The chain joins TRBV15 to TRBJ1-1, with 9 nucleotides matching TRBD1. With 8 bases clipped from V and 7 bases from J, the junction kept 14 bases outside the gene matches. The germline V gene encodes CDR1 LNHNV and CDR2 YYDKDF (reference sequence). This CDR3 has 15 residues. Combining the CDR3 with reference TRBV15 and TRBJ1-1 gives the whole variable domain DAMVIQNPRYQVTQFGKPVTLSCSQTLNHNVMYWYQQKSSQAPKLLFHYYDKDFNNEADTPDNFQSRRPNTSFCFLDIRSPGLGDTAMYLCATVRLGTGRSEAFFGQGTRLTVV.

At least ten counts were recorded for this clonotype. The CDR3: CSASPGTGDETQYF. CDR3 coding DNA: TGCAGTGCTAGCCCCGGGACAGGGGACGAGACCCAGTACTTC. The chain is built from TRBV20-1 and TRBJ2-5, with TRBD1 identical over 10 bases. V was pared by 3 bases and J by 5 bases, with 6 bases of the junction left unmatched. The V gene's germline CDR1 is DFQATT and CDR2 SNEGSKA (reference sequence). The length of the CDR3 is 14 residues.